This is a list of T cell receptor beta chains from one sample in a study of T cells after posttransplantation cyclophosphamide. The protocol was immunoSEQ multiplex PCR, while the TCRdb copy is restricted to in-frame clones and leaves out a portion. The sample yields just over 65,000 clones, around 95% seen once. The sample taken for sequencing was PBMCs. The source of these receptors is a woman aged 30 to 39 in good health and a related stem cell transplant donor. Each CDR3 is given with its conserved first and last residue. The D gene is left open where the match is weak. A row's size may be missing; if present it is once, few, many or a size class.

>TRBJ1-1|TRBV7-9|-|-
TGTGCCAGCAGCTTACAGCTATTCTTT
CASSLQLFF
>TRBJ2-5|TRBV9|-|-
TGTGCCAGCAGCGTAGCGGCTGGGGGGAAAGAGACCCAGTACTTC
CASSVAAGGKETQYF
>TRBJ2-7|TRBV7-9|-|-
TGTGCCAGCAGCGAGGGGCGCCGGACGATCGAGCAGTACTTC
CASSEGRRTIEQYF
>TRBJ2-1|TRBV2|-|TRBD2
TGTGCCAGCAGTGAAGAGGGACTAGCGGTTTCCTACAATGAGCAGTTCTTC
CASSEEGLAVSYNEQFF
>TRBJ1-1|TRBV4-2|once|TRBD1
TGTGCCAGCAGCCAGGACAGACCGGGACAGGGAAACACTGAAGCTTTCTTT
CASSQDRPGQGNTEAFF
>TRBJ2-3|TRBV11-2|-|TRBD2
TGTGCCAGCAGCCCACAGCGGGGCACCCGGGATACGCAGTATTTT
CASSPQRGTRDTQYF
>TRBJ2-6|TRBV2|-|-
TGTGCCAGCAGTGCCGACAGCTCTGGGGCCAACGTCCTGACTTTC
CASSADSSGANVLTF
>TRBJ1-1|TRBV6-5|-|-
TGTGCCAGCAGTTACGGGTCTCAAGCCACTGAAGCTTTCTTT
CASSYGSQATEAFF
>TRBJ2-7|TRBV10-3|-|-
TGTGCCATCAGTGTGGGGCCAGCATACGAGCAGTACTTC
CAISVGPAYEQYF
>TRBJ1-2|TRBV15|once|-
TGTGCCACCAGCAGGGTTGAAGGGTCCCAATATGGCTACACCTTC
CATSRVEGSQYGYTF
>TRBJ1-1|TRBV28|-|-
TGTGCCAGCAGTTCCCCTTCCGGGTCGACCACTGAAGCTTTCTTT
CASSSPSGSTTEAFF
>TRBJ1-2|TRBV10-3|-|-
TGTGCCATCAGTGAGTCGGGGAGTTCTGACTATGGCTACACCTTC
CAISESGSSDYGYTF
>TRBJ1-1|TRBV10-2|-|-
TGCGCCAGCGGGACGGAAATGAACACTGAAGCTTTCTTT
CASGTEMNTEAFF
>TRBJ1-6|TRBV7-6|-|TRBD1
TGTGCCAGCAGCTTAGGGGCCGACTCTGGACAGGGAGGTTCACCCCTCCACTTT
CASSLGADSGQGGSPLHF
>TRBJ1-4|TRBV4-3|-|TRBD1
TGCGCCAGCAGCCAGTCGGGAGGGGGCGCAGGGGAAAAACTGTTTTTT
CASSQSGGGAGEKLFF
>TRBJ2-7|TRBV28|once|-
TGTGCCAGCAGTACTCTCTACGAGCAGTACTTC
CASSTLYEQYF
>TRBJ1-2|TRBV15|-|-
TGTGCCACCAGCAGAGGTGAGGGGGTCTATGGCTACACCTTC
CATSRGEGVYGYTF
>TRBJ2-2|TRBV4-3|-|-
TGCGCCAGCAGCCTGGGGTTGTTCGACACCGGGGAGCTGTTTTTT
CASSLGLFDTGELFF
>TRBJ2-7|TRBV29-1|once|TRBD2
TGCAGCGTTGAAGGGTTCGGGAGGAGCTCCTACGAGCAGTACTTC
CSVEGFGRSSYEQYF
>TRBJ1-1|TRBV2|-|-
TGTGCCAGCACCGGTTTACGGCATATAAACACTGAAGCTTTCTTT
CASTGLRHINTEAFF
>TRBJ1-1|TRBV2|-|-
TGTGCCAGCAGTTCGGACCGATACACTGAAGCTTTCTTT
CASSSDRYTEAFF
>TRBJ2-7|TRBV5-1|-|TRBD1
TGCGCCAGCAGCTTGGGGTGGACAGGGACCTACGAGCAGTACTTC
CASSLGWTGTYEQYF
>TRBJ2-3|TRBV10-2|few|TRBD2
TGCGCCAGCAGTTTAGCGGGGACCACAGATACGCAGTATTTT
CASSLAGTTDTQYF
>TRBJ1-1|TRBV18|-|TRBD1
TGTGCCAGCTCACCACGTCGAGACAGGGGTTCTGAAGCTTTCTTT
CASSPRRDRGSEAFF
>TRBJ1-1|TRBV19|once|-
TGTGCCAGTAGTATAGACCGGGTTTGGAACACTGAAGCTTTCTTT
CASSIDRVWNTEAFF
>TRBJ1-5|TRBV6-4|-|-
TGTGCCAGCAGTGACGGGGGGCGCGGGCACCAGCATTTT
CASSDGGRGHQHF
>TRBJ1-2|TRBV6-1|once|-
TGTGCCAGCAGCGTTCACCTCAACTATGGCTACACCTTC
CASSVHLNYGYTF
>TRBJ2-3|TRBV6-5|once|-
TGTGCCAGCAGTCCAGGGTTACGGCAGTATTTT
CASSPGLRQYF
>TRBJ2-4|TRBV18|once|-
TGTGCCAGCTCACCAACGAACCGGGACGGCAGCCAAAACATTCAGTACTTC
CASSPTNRDGSQNIQYF
>TRBJ2-7|TRBV5-1|-|-
TGCGCCAGCAGCCGAGGGATGGTATTTGTGGGACGGGGAGACGAGCAGTACTTC
CASSRGMVFVGRGDEQYF
>TRBJ2-7|TRBV5-1|-|-
TGCGCCAGCAGCTTGGTTGCAGGGGAAAGCGACGAGCAGTACTTC
CASSLVAGESDEQYF
>TRBJ2-2|TRBV7-9|-|-
TGTGCCAGCAGCTCCGAACTCCATCTAGAGACCGGGGAGCTGTTTTTT
CASSSELHLETGELFF